This is a list of T cell receptor beta chains from one sample in a study of OX40 agonist ivuxolimab in advanced cancers. Here immunoSEQ multiplex PCR was the method, and the copy in TCRdb shows in-frame clones only, minus some. Altogether tens of thousands of clones are present, more than 75% being singletons, with the ten largest covering 1.8%. The starting material was CD4+ or CD8+ T cells sorted from blood, obtained in a trial of the OX40 agonist ivuxolimab. The source is an adult with an advanced solid tumor such as melanoma, head and neck, liver or kidney cancer. CDR3s include the opening cysteine and the closing phenylalanine or tryptophan. D genes are given only for firm matches. Clone size is given for some rows only: seen once, a few or many times, or a class if the clone is expanded.

d_gene,len,j_gene,abundance,v_gene,CDR3aa,CDR3nt
-,14,TRBJ1-1,once,TRBV10-2,CASRPGHSNTEAFF,TGCGCCAGCAGACCAGGCCACTCGAACACTGAAGCTTTCTTT
-,13,TRBJ1-1,-,TRBV5-6,CASSFDSNTEAFF,TGTGCCAGCAGCTTCGACTCAAACACTGAAGCTTTCTTT
-,15,TRBJ2-3,-,TRBV11-2,CASSLTGRGTDTQYF,TGTGCCAGCAGCTTAACGGGCCGCGGGACAGATACGCAGTATTTT
TRBD1,14,TRBJ1-1,-,TRBV7-2,CASSFQDRVTEAFF,TGTGCCAGCAGCTTTCAGGACAGGGTTACTGAAGCTTTCTTT
-,17,TRBJ2-2,-,TRBV5-5,CASSLVLLAQNTGELFF,TGTGCCAGCAGCTTGGTTCTTCTGGCACAGAACACCGGGGAGCTGTTTTTT
TRBD1,15,TRBJ1-2,-,TRBV28,CATLFPGQGNYGYTF,TGTGCCACCCTATTCCCGGGACAGGGAAACTATGGCTACACCTTC
-,15,TRBJ2-1,-,TRBV11-3,CASSPNRETYNEQFF,TGTGCCAGCAGCCCGAACAGGGAAACCTACAATGAGCAGTTCTTC
TRBD2,16,TRBJ2-2,-,TRBV19,CASSNGLAGKQGELFF,TGTGCCAGTAGTAATGGACTAGCGGGCAAGCAGGGGGAGCTGTTTTTT
-,14,TRBJ2-3,-,TRBV5-1,CASGGRKLFDTQYF,TGCGCCAGCGGGGGCAGGAAGCTGTTCGATACGCAGTATTTT
-,13,TRBJ1-3,-,TRBV5-1,CATGLGAGNTIYF,TGCGCCACCGGACTGGGGGCTGGAAACACCATATATTTT
-,14,TRBJ2-2,-,TRBV7-2,CASSSPSSTGELFF,TGTGCCAGCAGCTCCCCTTCTAGCACCGGGGAGCTGTTTTTT
-,15,TRBJ1-1,-,TRBV28,CASSYGGTGNTEAFF,TGTGCCAGCAGTTACGGGGGCACCGGGAACACTGAAGCTTTCTTT
-,13,TRBJ2-7,once,TRBV15,CATSGDGSYEQYF,TGTGCCACCAGCGGGGACGGGTCCTACGAGCAGTACTTC
TRBD2,15,TRBJ2-1,once,TRBV18,CASSGGGRHYNEQFF,TGTGCCAGCTCCGGGGGCGGGAGGCACTACAATGAGCAGTTCTTC
-,15,TRBJ1-3,few,TRBV7-9,CASSLARHSGNTIYF,TGTGCCAGCAGCTTAGCACGGCACTCTGGAAACACCATATATTTT
TRBD1,16,TRBJ1-1,-,TRBV5-1,CASSLASGTGGTEAFF,TGCGCCAGCAGCTTGGCTTCTGGGACAGGGGGAACTGAAGCTTTCTTT
-,15,TRBJ2-5,-,TRBV19,CASSSGHSVQETQYF,TGTGCCAGTAGTTCGGGACACTCAGTACAAGAGACCCAGTACTTC
TRBD1,15,TRBJ1-6,-,TRBV6-1,CASSAGQGARSPLHF,TGTGCCAGCAGTGCGGGACAGGGGGCTCGTTCACCCCTCCACTTT
-,14,TRBJ2-4,-,TRBV28,CASSFFRGRNIQYF,TGTGCCAGCAGTTTCTTTCGGGGGCGAAACATTCAGTACTTC
-,11,TRBJ2-1,-,TRBV4-1,CASSQGNEQFF,TGCGCCAGCAGCCAAGGGAATGAGCAGTTCTTC
-,13,TRBJ2-1,-,TRBV7-9,CASSSLGGNEQFF,TGTGCCAGCAGCTCCCTCGGGGGCAATGAGCAGTTCTTC
TRBD2,13,TRBJ2-5,-,TRBV4-3,CASSQDAGTSFDF,TGCGCCAGCAGCCAAGACGCAGGGACTAGCTTTGACTTC
TRBD1,14,TRBJ2-5,-,TRBV10-1,CASSTGTEKETQYF,TGCGCCAGCAGTACCGGGACAGAGAAAGAGACCCAGTACTTC
TRBD2,16,TRBJ2-3,-,TRBV5-1,CASRDEYGGARNTQYF,TGCGCCAGCAGGGATGAGTACGGGGGGGCCCGGAATACGCAGTATTTT
-,12,TRBJ2-5,-,TRBV30,CAWSPGLETQYF,TGTGCCTGGAGTCCGGGTCTAGAGACCCAGTACTTC
TRBD2,14,TRBJ2-1,-,TRBV19,CASTPSGTYNEQFF,TGTGCCAGTACCCCTAGCGGGACATACAATGAGCAGTTCTTC
-,15,TRBJ2-1,-,TRBV18,CASSLQGSSYNEQFF,TGTGCCAGCTCACTACAGGGTAGCTCCTACAATGAGCAGTTCTTC
-,15,TRBJ1-1,-,TRBV7-2,CASSLVGRQGTEAFF,TGTGCCAGCAGCTTAGTCGGCCGTCAGGGAACTGAAGCTTTCTTT
TRBD1,15,TRBJ1-5,-,TRBV6-1,CASSGGQLGNQPQHF,TGTGCCAGCAGTGGGGGACAGCTGGGTAATCAGCCCCAGCATTTT
-,15,TRBJ1-5,once,TRBV4-2,CASSPTVYSNQPQHF,TGTGCCAGCAGCCCGACAGTGTATAGCAATCAGCCCCAGCATTTT
-,14,TRBJ2-7,-,TRBV28,CASSPPGRTYEQYF,TGTGCCAGCAGCCCCCCCGGCAGAACCTACGAGCAGTACTTC
TRBD2,15,TRBJ2-1,-,TRBV11-3,CASSSGTSGINEQFF,TGTGCCAGCAGCTCCGGGACTAGCGGAATTAATGAGCAGTTCTTC
TRBD2,15,TRBJ2-5,few,TRBV18,CASSPAGGAKKTQYF,TGTGCCAGCTCACCGGCCGGGGGGGCAAAGAAGACCCAGTACTTC
-,15,TRBJ1-2,-,TRBV28,CASSLTHSVSYGYTF,TGTGCCAGCAGTTTAACCCACAGTGTCAGCTATGGCTACACCTTC
TRBD2,14,TRBJ2-1,-,TRBV5-4,CASSVGLAVNEQFF,TGTGCCAGCAGCGTGGGACTAGCGGTTAATGAGCAGTTCTTC
-,15,TRBJ1-1,-,TRBV28,CASSLAGTRGTEAFF,TGTGCCAGCAGTTTAGCAGGGACGCGCGGCACTGAAGCTTTCTTT
-,13,TRBJ1-1,-,TRBV4-3,CASSQAILNKAFF,TGCGCCAGCAGCCAAGCCATCCTGAACAAAGCTTTCTTT
-,14,TRBJ1-4,-,TRBV4-1,CASSRGGAGEKLFF,TGCGCCAGCAGCCGAGGGGGGGCGGGTGAAAAACTGTTTTTT
-,12,TRBJ1-1,-,TRBV11-2,CASSLMGTGAFF,TGTGCCAGCAGCCTTATGGGGACGGGAGCTTTCTTT
TRBD2,17,TRBJ2-3,-,TRBV5-8,CASSWPLGAGGTDTQYF,TGTGCCAGCAGCTGGCCTCTAGGAGCGGGAGGCACAGATACGCAGTATTTT
-,15,TRBJ1-5,-,TRBV12-1,CASSFAGGGNQPQHF,TGTGCCAGCAGCTTTGCGGGGGGCGGCAATCAGCCCCAGCATTTT
TRBD2,16,TRBJ2-1,-,TRBV5-1,CASSRTSGPSGNEQFF,TGCGCCAGCAGCCGGACTAGCGGGCCCTCGGGCAATGAGCAGTTCTTC
TRBD1,14,TRBJ1-2,few,TRBV6-1,CASSRGDSNYGYTF,TGTGCCAGCAGCCGAGGGGACAGCAACTATGGCTACACCTTC